This TCR beta chain was profiled in a study of glioma-infiltrating T cells. The V end lost 6 bases, the J end lost 0 bases, and 6 bases lay between the germline ends. Germline CDR1 reads SNHLY; CDR2 reads FYNNEI. This CDR3 spans 13 amino acids. TCR alpha and beta CDR3 regions were amplified from RNA using iRepertoire nested multiplex PCR. One-step reverse transcription and amplification started from approximately 100-400 ng of tissue mRNA or PBMC total RNA. MiXCR was run by TCRdb on the multiplex PCR reads, yielding one entry per CDR3 protein. The data contain about 180,000 distinct CDR3 sequences, roughly two fifths of them singletons. Study outcomes and limitations: Gliomas, especially low-grade, showed above-expected tissue-blood divergence; non-neoplastic patients showed below. CDR3 overlap between tissue and blood was very small.

As concerns this clonotype: Its antigen is undetermined. A single base separates this from a much larger clone, so it may be a read error.

This chain connects TRBV2 to TRBJ2-1; D remains ambiguous. The receptor was isolated from a human donor with low-grade glioma or glioblastoma, undergoing nonglioma brain surgery, or in good health (not recorded which). The sample comprised glioma tissue, nonneoplastic brain tissue, or PBMCs (not recorded which). Here the CDR3 reads CASRSSSYNEQFF. In DNA form, the CDR3 reads TGTGCCAGCAGGTCGAGCTCCTACAATGAGCAGTTCTTC. Full variable domain (rest looked up from reference TRBV2 and TRBJ2-1): EPEVTQTPSHQVTQMGQEVILRCVPISNHLYFYWYRQILGQKVEFLVSFYNNEISEKSEIFDDQFSVERPDGSNFTLKIRSTKLEDSAMYFCASRSSSYNEQFFGPGTRLTVL.